The 28 T cell receptor beta chains below come from one sample, sequenced in a study of blood T cell repertoires in COVID-19. Assay: immunoSEQ multiplex PCR; the TCRdb copy retains only in-frame clones and omits some. Among 300,000 to 350,000 clones listed, around 87% were seen once. The sample was peripheral blood. The receptors shown here come from a woman aged 50 to 65 with COVID-19, enrolled during active disease.

The chain carries TRBV5-6 and TRBJ2-7; 9 bases agree with TRBD1. The junction had 3 bases not matched to a gene; V was cut back by 4 bases and J by 1 base. Germline V gene sequence: CDR1 SGHDT, CDR2 YYEEEE. The CDR3 is 14 amino acids. The CDR3 region is CASSPDRGSYEQYF. The CDR3 DNA follows: TGTGCCAGCAGCCCTGACAGGGGGTCCTACGAGCAGTACTTC. Combining the CDR3 with reference TRBV5-6 and TRBJ2-7 gives the whole variable domain DAGVTQSPTHLIKTRGQQVTLRCSPKSGHDTVSWYQQALGQGPQFIFQYYEEEERQRGNFPDRFSGHQFPNYSSELNVNALLLGDSALYLCASSPDRGSYEQYFGPGTRLTVT.

This chain connects TRBV6-5 to TRBJ1-1, with D perhaps matching TRBD1 (6 bases). Germline CDR1 is MNHEY and CDR2 is SVGAGI. This CDR3 is 11 amino acids long. Trimming removed 7 bases at V and 9 bases at J, with 12 bases between. The CDR3 coding sequence is TGTGCCAGCACTCGGACAGCGAAAGCTTTCTTT. Residues: CASTRTAKAFF.

The rearrangement uses TRBV9 and TRBJ1-1; D ambiguous. There are 14 residues in the CDR3. CDR1 is SGDLS, CDR2 YYNGEE, per germline. Deletions cut 0 bases from V and 2 bases from J, with 8 bases between. The CDR3 DNA follows: TGTGCCAGCAGCGTAGACATACGCAACACTGAAGCTTTCTTT. This codes for CASSVDIRNTEAFF.

This sequence joins TRBV7-9 and TRBJ2-7; 9 bases agree with TRBD1. Germline lookup yields CDR1 SEHNR and CDR2 FQNEAQ (reference sequence). Unmatched junction bases numbered 11, after V lost 4 bases and J lost 4 bases. The CDR3 sequence is 16 residues long. In nucleotides, the CDR3 is TGTGCCAGCAGCTCACCCCCCGGGACAGGGATATACGAGCAGTACTTC. Amino acid sequence: CASSSPPGTGIYEQYF.

The CDR3 reads CASSLGLAGATGELFF. CDR3 bases: TGTGCCAGCAGTTTAGGACTAGCGGGAGCTACCGGGGAGCTGTTTTTT. This chain joins TRBV6-5 and TRBJ2-2; 13 bases match TRBD2. CDR3 length: 16 amino acids. CDR1 is MNHEY and CDR2 is SVGAGI in the germline V gene. The junction had 4 bases not matched to a gene; V was cut back by 4 bases and J by 5 bases.

CDR3 loop: CASSKGFRGWCTGELFF. CDR3 in DNA: TGTGCCAGCAGCAAAGGCTTCCGGGGTTGGTGCACCGGGGAGCTGTTTTTT. V gene TRBV21-1 combines with J gene TRBJ2-2; TRBD2 was called by the table and not checked on the DNA. TRBV21-1 has pseudogene status. The CDR3 contains 17 residues.

This clone was observed a handful of times. Germline and junction disagree at one end, which may indicate a read error. The chain joins TRBV7-9 to TRBJ2-7, with TRBD2 as a possible D gene (6 bases). This CDR3 comprises 14 residues. The germline CDR1 and CDR2 sequences are SEHNR and FQNEAQ (reference sequence). The CDR3 region is CASSLAAPIYEQYF. The CDR3 DNA is TGTGCCAGCAGTTTAGCGGCCCCAATCTACGAGCAGTACTTC. Full variable domain (remainder filled in from reference TRBV7-9 and TRBJ2-7): DTGVSQNPRHKITKRGQNVTFRCDPISEHNRLYWYRQTLGQGPEFLTYFQNEAQLEKSRLLSDRFSAERPKGSFSTLEIQRTEQGDSAMYLCASSLAAPIYEQYFGPGTRLTVT.

V usage is TRBV24-1 and J usage is TRBJ2-1; 8 bases are a match to TRBD2. This CDR3 has 14 amino acids. Germline V gene lookup returns CDR1 KGHDR and CDR2 SFDVKD. V trimming: 7 bases; J trimming: 2 bases; junction bases outside the gene matches: 3. This CDR3 reads CATRNSGTYNEQFF. The CDR3 nucleotides are TGTGCCACCAGAAATAGCGGGACCTACAATGAGCAGTTCTTC.

This chain links TRBV13 with TRBJ1-6; the match to TRBD1 covers 7 bases. Germline V CDR1 and CDR2: PRHDT, FYEKMQ (reference sequence). V trimming: 4 bases; J trimming: 13 bases; junction bases outside the gene matches: 4. This CDR3 is built from 12 residues. CDR3: CASSSRGVPLHF. The CDR3, as DNA: TGTGCCAGCAGCTCCAGGGGGGTCCCCCTCCACTTT.

The chain is built from TRBV11-3 and TRBJ1-2; D is unclear. The CDR3 is made up of 17 amino acids. The V end lost 4 bases, the J end lost 0 bases, and 18 bases lay between the germline ends. Germline CDR1 is SGHNT and CDR2 is YENEEA. Here the CDR3 reads CASSSRNLRAPNYGYTF. CDR3 bases: TGTGCCAGCAGCTCTAGAAATCTGAGGGCTCCTAACTATGGCTACACCTTC. Based on the CDR3 plus reference TRBV11-3 and TRBJ1-2, the full variable domain is EAGVVQSPRYKIIEKKQPVAFWCNPISGHNTLYWYLQNLGQGPELLIRYENEEAVDDSQLPKDRFSAERLKGVDSTLKIQPAELGDSAVYLCASSSRNLRAPNYGYTFGSGTRLTVV.

This chain connects TRBV19 to TRBJ1-5; TRBD1 matches at 8 bases. The V and J ends lost 2 bases and 4 bases, in that order; junction bases with no gene match: 4. CDR1 LNHDA and CDR2 SQIVND come from the germline V gene (reference sequence). The CDR3 length is 15 residues. CDR3 loop: CASSISNRGNQPQHF. For the CDR3, the DNA is TGTGCCAGTAGTATATCGAACAGGGGGAATCAGCCCCAGCATTTT.

The chain is built from TRBV28 and TRBJ2-7, with 8 bases aligning to TRBD2. CDR1 is MDHEN, CDR2 SYDVKM, per germline. Trimming cost V 2 bases and J 7 bases; bases outside gene matches: 31. The CDR3 totals 22 residues. The CDR3 DNA reads TGTGCCAGCAGTTTACCACAGCTATCTGCCGTCGGGAGGGAGGGCCATAGAAAAGAGCAGTACTTC. This codes for CASSLPQLSAVGREGHRKEQYF.

This clone was seen once. This chain connects TRBV5-1 to TRBJ1-1; D perhaps matches TRBD1 (5 bases). The germline V and J ends were trimmed by 5 bases and 4 bases, with 12 bases remaining between them. Germline assignment: CDR1 SGHRS and CDR2 YFSETQ. The CDR3 is 13 amino acids. CDR3 in amino acids: CASSRGIGTEAFF. The CDR3 DNA sequence: TGCGCCAGCAGTCGGGGGATCGGCACTGAAGCTTTCTTT.

V is TRBV5-6 and J is TRBJ1-2; no firm D call. CDR1 is SGHDT and CDR2 is YYEEEE in the germline V gene. The CDR3 has 12 amino acids. V lost 5 bases to trimming and J lost 3 bases, with 8 bases between them. CDR3 in amino acids: CASRQDYYGYTF. CDR3 coding DNA: TGTGCCAGCAGGCAAGACTACTATGGCTACACCTTC.

This chain uses TRBV7-2 with TRBJ1-3, with D hard to call. The CDR3 is 15 residues long. V gave up 0 bases and J gave up 0 bases, with 6 bases separating them. Germline CDR1 SGHTA, CDR2 FQGNSA. The DNA of the CDR3 is TGTGCCAGCAGCTTAGCGTCCGGCTCTGGAAACACCATATATTTT. Its protein is CASSLASGSGNTIYF.

The chain employs TRBV15 and TRBJ2-1, with 8 positions matching TRBD2. J gave up 7 bases and V 8 bases, and 13 bases lay outside the gene matches. This CDR3 contains 15 residues. Germline CDR1 is LNHNV and CDR2 is YYDKDF (reference sequence). Here the CDR3 DNA reads TGTGCCACCTCTTATTATGCGGGAGGCGGGAATGAGCAGTTCTTC. As protein: CATSYYAGGGNEQFF.

This rearrangement joins TRBV24-1 to TRBJ1-1; 8 bases match TRBD1. Germline values: CDR1 KGHDR, CDR2 SFDVKD. J lost 5 bases, V lost 5 bases, and 9 bases had no gene match. The length of the CDR3 is 15 residues. The CDR3 protein is CATSGGRGRATEAFF. CDR3 nucleotides: TGTGCCACCAGTGGAGGCAGGGGGCGCGCGACTGAAGCTTTCTTT.

The chain uses TRBV6-6 and TRBJ2-5; 14 positions match TRBD2. This CDR3 contains 15 residues. J gave up 5 bases and V 6 bases, and 5 bases lay outside the gene matches. Germline loops: CDR1 MNHNY, CDR2 SVGAGI (reference sequence). CDR3 amino acids: CASSWTSGRSETQYF. The CDR3 nucleotides are TGTGCCAGCAGCTGGACTAGCGGGAGGTCGGAGACCCAGTACTTC.

V usage is TRBV3-1 (or the pseudogene TRBV3-2) and J usage is TRBJ2-3; 7 bases agree with TRBD2. The CDR3 covers 18 residues. Germline CDR1 is LGHDT and CDR2 is YNNKEL (reference sequence). Trimming cost V 2 bases and J 1 base; bases outside gene matches: 12. The CDR3 loop is CASSQTPSGKGGTDTQYF. Here the CDR3 DNA reads TGTGCCAGCAGCCAAACTCCTAGCGGCAAAGGGGGCACAGATACGCAGTATTTT.

This sequence joins TRBV27 and TRBJ2-5; 7 bases match TRBD1. Germline loops: CDR1 MNHEY, CDR2 SMNVEV (reference sequence). The CDR3 covers 13 residues. V shed 7 bases, J shed 2 bases, and the junction held 4 bases outside the gene matches. CDR3 protein: CASKRQGQETQYF. DNA for the CDR3: TGTGCCAGCAAGAGACAGGGTCAAGAGACCCAGTACTTC.

A single count supports this clone. The chain carries TRBV3-1 (or the pseudogene TRBV3-2) and TRBJ2-7, with unresolved D. CDR1 and CDR2 (germline): LGHDT, YNNKEL (reference sequence). V was cut by 2 bases and J by 3 bases, with 8 bases left in between. The CDR3 spans 13 residues. In DNA form, the CDR3 reads TGTGCCAGCAGCCAACAGGCGTTCTACGAGCAGTACTTC. Its translation is CASSQQAFYEQYF.

The CDR3 here is CAWSRSVNQPQHF. As DNA, the CDR3 is TGTGCCTGGAGCCGAAGCGTAAATCAGCCCCAGCATTTT. The V gene is TRBV30, the J gene TRBJ1-5; D uncertain. V was trimmed by 3 bases and J by 4 bases, leaving 10 bases between them. CDR1 GTSNPN and CDR2 SVGIG come from the germline V gene (reference sequence). The CDR3 is 13 amino acids.

The V call is TRBV7-9, the J call TRBJ2-1; 12 positions agree with TRBD2. Germline lookup yields CDR1 SEHNR and CDR2 FQNEAQ (reference sequence). This CDR3 is 16 amino acids long. Trimming cost V 1 base and J 7 bases; bases outside gene matches: 5. CDR3 loop: CASSLETSGRINEQFF. In DNA form, the CDR3 reads TGTGCCAGCAGCTTAGAGACTAGCGGGAGAATTAATGAGCAGTTCTTC.

This chain connects TRBV18 to TRBJ2-2; TRBD2 is a possible D gene (5 bases). There are 15 residues in the CDR3. Between the trimmed V and J ends, which lost 0 bases and 1 base, there was a span of 6 bases. Germline loops: CDR1 KGHSH, CDR2 LQKENI. CDR3 residues: CASSPPGGNTGELFF. The CDR3 nucleotides are TGTGCCAGCTCACCACCTGGAGGGAACACCGGGGAGCTGTTTTTT.

The chain combines TRBV5-5 with TRBJ1-2; 9 bases align to TRBD1. The germline V gene encodes CDR1 SGHKS and CDR2 YYEKEE (reference sequence). V shed 4 bases and J 4 bases; nucleotides not matched to a gene: 8. CDR3 length: 15 residues. This CDR3 is CASSLQGQGFYGYTF. The CDR3 DNA reads as TGTGCCAGCAGCCTCCAGGGACAGGGCTTCTATGGCTACACCTTC.

V is TRBV7-6 and J is TRBJ2-3; a possible D gene is TRBD2 (6 bases). This CDR3 is 16 amino acids long. V lost 1 base and J 3 bases, leaving 14 bases between the germline ends. Germline CDR1 is SGHVS and CDR2 is FNYEAQ. The CDR3, as DNA: TGTGCCAGCAGCTTAGTAGTCGGGAGACGGACAGATACGCAGTATTTT. Its protein product is CASSLVVGRRTDTQYF.

As concerns this clone: Other DNA sequences in the sample encode the same CDR3. The J gene is TRBJ2-5, the V gene TRBV24-1; D unresolved. This CDR3 has 13 amino acids. Germline V gives CDR1 KGHDR, CDR2 SFDVKD. The V gene lost 3 bases and the J gene lost 4 bases, with 8 bases spanning the gap. The CDR3 protein is CATSDPRGETQYF. CDR3 sequence (DNA): TGTGCCACCAGTGATCCCCGCGGAGAGACCCAGTACTTC.

The J gene is TRBJ2-3, the V gene TRBV11-2; D is perhaps TRBD2 (6 bases). Germline CDR1 SGHAT, CDR2 FQNNGV. The V end was cut by 5 bases, the J end by 1 base, with 16 bases between. The CDR3 runs to 16 residues. The chain's CDR3 is CASSPRTTSRTDTQYF. The CDR3 DNA reads as TGTGCCAGCAGCCCTCGGACTACCTCCCGCACAGATACGCAGTATTTT.